Listed below are T cell receptor beta chains from one sample, sequenced in a study of identical twins. TCRdb recomputed calls from the 5' RACE reads with MiXCR, one row per CDR3 protein. The table records some 760,000 distinct CDR3 sequences, 15% to 20% of them present only once. These records were also assigned to another study, of T cells expressing NK-cell markers.

The sequenced sample was PBMCs. These receptors originate from a woman aged 18-30 years in good health. The CDR3 runs from the conserved cysteine through the conserved F or W. A D gene is named only where the DNA matches it firmly. Size is omitted from some rows. Given values are once, few, many or a class for expanded clones.

cdr3_length clone_size d_call j_call v_call cdr3_aa cdr3_nt
15 many . TRBJ2-6 TRBV4-3 CASSQDNSGANVLTF TGCGCCAGCAGCCAAGACAACTCTGGGGCCAACGTCCTGACTTTC
16 . TRBD2 TRBJ2-1 TRBV20-1 CSAPGRGGLNYNEQFF TGCAGTGCCCCGGGTCGGGGGGGATTAAACTACAATGAGCAGTTCTTC
16 few TRBD1 TRBJ2-7 TRBV10-3 CAISEARDRGTYEQYF TGTGCCATCAGTGAGGCCCGGGACAGGGGCACCTACGAGCAGTACTTC
16 few . TRBJ2-4 TRBV7-9 CASSLPYSLTKNIQYF TGTGCCAGCAGCTTACCCTACAGCCTTACCAAAAACATTCAGTACTTC
14 few TRBD2 TRBJ2-7 TRBV20-1 CSAGTSGGAHEQYF TGCAGTGCTGGGACTAGCGGGGGGGCGCACGAGCAGTACTTC
15 few TRBD2 TRBJ2-3 TRBV10-3 CAISTLAGVSDTQYF TGTGCCATCAGTACATTAGCGGGAGTTTCTGATACGCAGTATTTT
14 few . TRBJ2-1 TRBV7-2 CASSFGTASNEQFF TGTGCCAGCAGCTTCGGGACCGCAAGTAATGAGCAGTTCTTC
11 . . TRBJ1-1 TRBV5-1 CASSVGSEAFF TGCGCCAGCAGCGTGGGATCTGAAGCTTTCTTT
14 few . TRBJ2-1 TRBV6-1 CASSAPGSYNEQFF TGTGCCAGCAGTGCGCCAGGGAGCTACAATGAGCAGTTCTTC
14 . . TRBJ2-5 TRBV5-5 CASIFSPTGETQYF TGTGCCAGCATTTTCTCCCCAACCGGGGAGACCCAGTACTTC
14 . TRBD1 TRBJ2-4 TRBV20-1 CSARPRTGKNIQYF TGCAGTGCTAGACCCAGGACAGGGAAGAACATTCAGTACTTC
16 few . TRBJ1-1 TRBV12-3/TRBV12-4 CASSWWVRGLNTEAFF TGTGCCAGCAGTTGGTGGGTCAGAGGGCTGAACACTGAAGCTTTCTTT
17 . TRBD2 TRBJ2-7 TRBV6-2/TRBV6-3 CASSWGLAGFSSYEQYF TGTGCCAGCAGCTGGGGACTAGCGGGCTTTAGCTCCTACGAGCAGTACTTC
16 . TRBD1 TRBJ2-2 TRBV6-5 CASSPSGQGAAGELFF TGTGCCAGCAGTCCCTCGGGACAGGGGGCCGCCGGGGAGCTGTTTTTT
16 . . TRBJ2-3 TRBV19 CASTPLRDSSTDTQYF TGTGCCAGTACCCCCCTAAGGGACTCGAGCACAGATACGCAGTATTTT
18 few . TRBJ2-3 TRBV9 CASSVGASRGASTDTQYF TGTGCCAGCAGCGTAGGAGCTAGTCGAGGGGCTAGCACAGATACGCAGTATTTT
15 few . TRBJ2-5 TRBV20-1 CSARDMAGTGETQYF TGCAGTGCTAGAGATATGGCGGGGACTGGGGAGACCCAGTACTTC
15 once TRBD2 TRBJ2-7 TRBV18 CASAPSGRSLYEQYF TGTGCCAGCGCACCTAGCGGGAGGAGCCTCTACGAGCAGTACTTC
16 . TRBD2 TRBJ2-3 TRBV11-2 CASSLDYSGNTDTQYF TGTGCCAGCAGCTTGGACTATAGCGGGAACACAGATACGCAGTATTTT
11 few . TRBJ1-2 TRBV12-3/TRBV12-4 CASGDNYGYTF TGTGCCTCAGGGGATAACTATGGCTACACCTTC
16 . TRBD1 TRBJ2-7 TRBV5-1 CASSWIWDRGSGEQYF TGCGCCAGCAGCTGGATCTGGGACAGGGGATCGGGGGAGCAGTACTTC
11 . . TRBJ1-2 TRBV29-1 CSVDRLYGYTF TGCAGCGTTGACAGGCTCTATGGCTACACCTTC
15 . . TRBJ2-3 TRBV20-1 CSAPEIETSTDTQYF TGCAGTGCACCCGAGATAGAGACTAGCACAGATACGCAGTATTTT